Below are 5 T cell receptor beta chains sequenced from a single sample in a study of T-cell memory formation after mild COVID-19. TCRdb reprocessed the 5' RACE reads with MiXCR, giving one entry per CDR3 protein. The sample includes about 560,000 distinct CDR3 sequences, 15% to 20% of them seen just once. Sequencing used PBMCs or a T cell subset sorted from them (not recorded which). Receptors originate from an adult woman who had mild COVID-19 (a few samples of this study predate the infection). Cell type and time point are not known.

This clonotype was observed many times. V usage is TRBV7-6 and J usage is TRBJ2-5; D is possibly TRBD1 (7 bases). The ends were cut back, 1 base at V and 2 bases at J, with 14 bases in the middle. The CDR3 has 16 residues. Germline lookup yields CDR1 SGHVS and CDR2 FNYEAQ. CDR3: CASSLDGGTVQETQYF. CDR3 sequence (DNA): TGTGCCAGCAGCTTAGACGGAGGGACAGTACAAGAGACCCAGTACTTC.

This clonotype appeared a few times. The chain recombines TRBV30 with TRBJ2-7, with D possibly matching TRBD1 (6 bases). Germline CDR1 is GTSNPN and CDR2 is SVGIG (reference sequence). V shed 1 base and J shed 1 base, with 17 bases lying between them. The CDR3 length is 16 residues. CDR3 amino acids: CAWSGNRAGLSYEQYF. As DNA, the CDR3 is TGTGCCTGGAGTGGGAACAGGGCTGGACTTTCCTACGAGCAGTACTTC.

This clonotype turned up a few times. The gene calls are TRBV7-2 and TRBJ2-3, with TRBD2 identical over 10 bases. The CDR3 is 17 amino acids. V shed 2 bases and J 2 bases; nucleotides not matched to a gene: 7. Looked up from germline, CDR1 is SGHTA and CDR2 is FQGNSA. The CDR3: CASSLNGLAASTDTQYF. The CDR3 DNA is TGTGCCAGCAGCTTAAACGGACTAGCGGCCTCCACAGATACGCAGTATTTT.

The rearrangement uses TRBV5-5 and TRBJ2-7; 8 bases agree with TRBD1. Germline values: CDR1 SGHKS, CDR2 YYEKEE (reference sequence). V lost 3 bases to trimming and J lost 4 bases; unmatched junction nucleotides: 12. CDR3 length: 16 residues. This CDR3 is CASSSDRANSWYEQYF. Here the CDR3 DNA reads TGTGCCAGCAGCTCGGACAGGGCAAACTCCTGGTACGAGCAGTACTTC.

This clonotype occurred a few times. The chain links TRBV5-1 to TRBJ1-2; the match to TRBD1 covers 7 bases. The J segment lost 13 bases and the V segment lost 4 bases, leaving 10 bases of the junction unmatched. CDR1 SGHRS and CDR2 YFSETQ come from the germline V gene. This CDR3 is 12 amino acids long. CDR3 coding DNA: TGCGCCAGCAGCGCCGACAGGGCCCGTCCCACCTTC. Protein product: CASSADRARPTF.